This TCR beta chain was documented in a study of control samples from healthy donors and cancer patients. TCRdb keeps only in-frame clones here, not all; method: immunoSEQ multiplex PCR. The sample consists of fewer than 80,000 clones, around 89% of them appearing once. V lost 6 bases to trimming and J lost 0 bases, with 8 bases between them. The germline V gene encodes CDR1 SNHLY and CDR2 FYNNEI. The CDR3 spans 14 residues. The source is a man aged 55 to 70 with colorectal cancer. The chain couples TRBV2 to TRBJ1-4; a possible D gene is TRBD1 (5 bases). The sequencing input was PBMCs. CDR3 region: CASRETATNEKLFF. CDR3 DNA: TGTGCCAGCAGAGAGACAGCAACTAATGAAAAACTGTTTTTT.